These 29 T cell receptor beta chains were all obtained from the same sample, sequenced in a study of shared clonotypes between healthy human individuals. TCRdb's copy holds only in-frame clones and misses some; the assay was immunoSEQ multiplex PCR. The profile covers under 120,000 clones, with 67% appearing a single time and around 25% taken by the ten largest. Sequenced sample: memory CD8+ T cells sorted from blood. The subset denotes: CD45RO+ cells pooled with CCR7-negative TemRA cells. These receptors were obtained from a woman aged 25 to 39 in good health.

This clone was counted at least ten times. The V call is TRBV6-4, the J call TRBJ1-2; 12 nucleotides line up with TRBD1. Germline V gene lookup returns CDR1 MRHNA and CDR2 SNTAGT. Trimming took 3 bases from V and 4 from J; bases not matched to a gene: 18. CDR3 length: 20 residues. The CDR3 region is CASSESPLRDRGPGTYGYTF. CDR3 sequence (DNA): TGTGCCAGCAGTGAATCCCCTCTCCGGGACAGGGGGCCAGGAACCTATGGCTACACCTTC.

This clone was counted once. This rearrangement joins TRBV7-6 to TRBJ2-1, with TRBD2 matching 11 bases. Losses at the gene ends were 6 bases for V and 5 bases for J; bases not matched to a gene: 6. Germline V gives CDR1 SGHVS, CDR2 FNYEAQ. The length of the CDR3 is 15 residues. The CDR3 nucleotides are TGTGCCAGCAGTGCAGGGACTAGCGGTAACAATGAGCAGTTCTTC. Its protein is CASSAGTSGNNEQFF. The complete variable domain, with remaining parts taken from reference TRBV7-6 and TRBJ2-1, reads GAGVSQSPRYKVTKRGQDVALRCDPISGHVSLYWYRQALGQGPEFLTYFNYEAQQDKSGLPNDRFSAERPEGSISTLTIQRTEQRDSAMYRCASSAGTSGNNEQFFGPGTRLTVL.

The chain joins TRBV29-1 to TRBJ2-7; 8 nucleotides match TRBD2. With V trimmed by 3 bases and J by 3 bases, 13 bases remained unmatched. The CDR3 spans 16 residues. The germline gives CDR1 SQVTM, CDR2 ANQGSEA. The CDR3 nucleotides read TGCAGCGTTGAGGCGGGTTCGGGACTAGGGAACTACGAGCAGTACTTC. Translation: CSVEAGSGLGNYEQYF.

A note on this clone: Other DNA sequences of this sample code for an identical CDR3. The chain carries TRBV6-6 and TRBJ2-7; D is uncertain. CDR3 length: 14 residues. CDR1 and CDR2 from the germline V gene are MNHNY and SVGAGI (reference sequence). V lost 0 bases to trimming and J lost 1 base, with 7 bases between them. The CDR3 loop is CASSYSVLSYEQYF. The CDR3 DNA reads as TGTGCCAGCAGTTACTCGGTCCTATCCTACGAGCAGTACTTC.

This clone was detected only a few times. The chain joins TRBV14 to TRBJ2-1; unclear D gene. The CDR3 runs to 14 residues. CDR1 is SGHDN, CDR2 FVKESK, per germline. V was clipped by 0 bases and J by 3 bases, with 6 bases between them. This CDR3 reads CASSQENSYNEQFF. CDR3 DNA sequence: TGTGCCAGCAGCCAAGAGAACAGCTACAATGAGCAGTTCTTC.

The chain recombines TRBV28 with TRBJ2-5, with 8 nucleotides matching TRBD2. The CDR3 extends over 14 amino acids. V trimming: 2 bases; J trimming: 4 bases; junction bases outside the gene matches: 3. Germline V gene sequence: CDR1 MDHEN, CDR2 SYDVKM. This CDR3 reads CASSLPGRGETQYF. Here the CDR3 DNA reads TGTGCCAGCAGTTTACCCGGGAGGGGAGAGACCCAGTACTTC.

J is TRBJ1-4 and V is TRBV5-8, with D possibly being TRBD1 (5 bases). This CDR3 spans 15 amino acids. Trimming removed 3 bases at V and 5 bases at J, with 14 bases between. Germline-derived CDR1 and CDR2 are SGHTS and YDEGEE. For the CDR3, the DNA is TGTGCCAGCAGCTCTACGACGGGACGGAATGAAAAACTGTTTTTT. Amino acids: CASSSTTGRNEKLFF.

The genes are TRBV10-3 and TRBJ1-1; no clear D. The V and J ends lost 0 bases and 3 bases respectively, with 5 bases between them. Germline V gene data show CDR1 as ENHRY and CDR2 as SYGVKD. CDR3 length equals 13 residues. The CDR3 DNA sequence: TGTGCCATCAGTGAGTCCCCCGACACTGAAGCTTTCTTT. Translation: CAISESPDTEAFF.

As concerns this clone: A far larger clone is one base from this, pointing to a likely read error. The chain couples TRBV11-2 to TRBJ2-7; 8 bases are a match to TRBD1. CDR3 length: 15 amino acids. Per the germline V gene, CDR1 is SGHAT and CDR2 is FQNNGV. The CDR3 bases are TGTGTCAGCAGCTCTAGGGACAGGATCTCCTACGAGCAGTACTTC. It specifies CVSSSRDRISYEQYF.

The chain links TRBV7-9 to TRBJ2-4, with D perhaps TRBD1 (6 bases). Trimming left V 5 bases short and J 8 bases short, with 10 bases between. Looked up from germline, CDR1 is SEHNR and CDR2 is FQNEAQ (reference sequence). The CDR3 consists of 12 residues. The CDR3 DNA reads TGTGCCAGCAGCGACAGGTTCGACATTCAGTACTTC. Protein: CASSDRFDIQYF.

This clone was observed at least ten times. The gene calls are TRBV4-2 and TRBJ2-1; 11 bases match TRBD2. The junction had 6 bases not matched to a gene; V was cut back by 7 bases and J by 4 bases. The CDR3 extends over 15 amino acids. Germline V gene sequence: CDR1 LGHNA, CDR2 YNFKEQ. The chain's CDR3 is CASTPGTSGYNEQFF. Written as DNA, the CDR3 is TGTGCCAGCACCCCGGGGACTAGCGGATACAATGAGCAGTTCTTC.

The chain is built from TRBV11-3 and TRBJ2-7, with unresolved D. Trimming cost V 4 bases and J 7 bases, with 8 bases left between them. CDR3 size: 11 residues. Germline CDR1 reads SGHNT; CDR2 reads YENEEA. CDR3 in DNA: TGTGCCAGCAGCTCACAGTTAGAGCAGTACTTC. Translation: CASSSQLEQYF.

The chain couples TRBV10-2 to TRBJ2-3, with TRBD2 identical over 8 bases. CDR1 is WSHSY, CDR2 SAAADI, per germline. Trimming cost V 2 bases and J 2 bases; bases outside gene matches: 9. CDR3 length equals 17 residues. CDR3 sequence (DNA): TGCGCCAGCAGTGAGGGACCGGCTAGCGGGTACACAGATACGCAGTATTTT. Translated, it gives CASSEGPASGYTDTQYF.

The chain links TRBV14 to TRBJ2-4; 9 nucleotides agree with TRBD2. With 0 bases clipped from V and 2 bases from J, the junction kept 8 bases outside the gene matches. Germline V lookup: CDR1 SGHDN, CDR2 FVKESK. The CDR3 spans 18 residues. Here the CDR3 DNA reads TGTGCCAGCAGCCAAGATAGGCTAGCGGGAAAAACCAAAAACATTCAGTACTTC. Translating it yields CASSQDRLAGKTKNIQYF.

This clone was observed once. The chain recombines TRBV30 with TRBJ2-1, with a weak D call TRBD2 (6 bases). The CDR3 has 13 amino acids. Trimming pared 1 base from V and 8 bases from J, leaving 12 bases between. Germline CDR1 reads GTSNPN; CDR2 reads SVGIG (reference sequence). The CDR3 loop is CAWSGLGFDEQFF. DNA of the CDR3: TGTGCCTGGAGTGGACTAGGGTTTGATGAGCAGTTCTTC. The full variable domain, in which reference TRBV30 and TRBJ2-1 provide the parts outside the CDR3, is SQTIHQWPATLVQPVGSPLSLECTVEGTSNPNLYWYRQAAGRGLQLLFYSVGIGQISSEVPQNLSASRPQDRQFILSSKKLLLSDSGFYLCAWSGLGFDEQFFGPGTRLTVL.

This clone was seen a handful of times. The chain links TRBV25-1 to TRBJ2-1; no clear D. The CDR3 consists of 11 residues. Trimming removed 3 bases from V and 3 bases from J, with 0 bases in between. Per the germline V gene, CDR1 is MGHDK and CDR2 is SYGVNS. The CDR3 loop reads CASSDYNEQFF. In DNA form, the CDR3 reads TGTGCCAGCAGTGACTACAATGAGCAGTTCTTC.

This clone was recorded many times. This chain links TRBV13 with TRBJ2-5, with a weak D call TRBD2 (6 bases). Judging by the DNA end, TRBJ2-7 fits better; the J call may be wrong. The CDR3 loop spans 15 amino acids. The germline gives CDR1 PRHDT, CDR2 FYEKMQ (reference sequence). The CDR3 region is CASSLEGGGTYEQYF. CDR3 coding DNA: TGTGCCAGCAGCTTAGAAGGCGGAGGGACCTACGAGCAGTACTTC.

The V gene is TRBV12-2, the J gene TRBJ2-7. TRBV12-2 is flagged as a pseudogene. CDR3 length equals 11 residues. This CDR3 is CASRDRYEQYF. CDR3 in DNA: TGTGCAAGTCGGGATCGGTACGAGCAGTACTTC.

This clone was recorded many times. Other nucleotide sequences in the sample specify the same CDR3. V usage is TRBV28 and J usage is TRBJ2-6; tentatively, D is TRBD1 (6 bases). Trimming pared 6 bases from V and 1 base from J, leaving 19 bases between. Germline-derived CDR1 and CDR2 are MDHEN and SYDVKM. The CDR3 loop spans 18 amino acids. The CDR3 sequence is CASRLRTASSSGANVLTF. The CDR3 nucleotides are TGTGCCAGCAGACTAAGGACAGCATCATCTTCTGGGGCCAACGTCCTGACTTTC.

The table lists this clone with many counts. The chain carries TRBV25-1 and TRBJ2-1; 8 nucleotides line up with TRBD2. V dropped 5 bases and J dropped 12; count of bases not matched to a gene: 12. This CDR3 is built from 14 residues. The germline gives CDR1 MGHDK, CDR2 SYGVNS. This CDR3 is CASSHVWAREGQFF. CDR3 sequence (DNA): TGTGCCAGCAGTCATGTGTGGGCACGGGAGGGGCAGTTCTTC.

Points on this clone: One end of the junction is discordant with germline, which a read error may explain. The V and J genes are TRBV20-1 and TRBJ2-1; TRBD2 matches at 12 bases. The CDR3 is 11 amino acids. Germline CDR1 reads DFQATT; CDR2 reads SNEGSKA (reference sequence). CDR3 sequence: CSALWTSGTIF. The CDR3 DNA is TGCAGCGCGCTGTGGACTAGCGGGACGATCTTC.

The chain uses TRBV7-6 and TRBJ2-6, with 10 bases that match TRBD1. V lost 5 bases, J lost 3 bases, and 4 bases stayed unmatched. The germline CDR1 and CDR2 sequences are SGHVS and FNYEAQ. The CDR3 is 16 residues long. In nucleotides, the CDR3 is TGTGCCAGCAGCACCGGGACAGGGGATGGGGCCAACGTCCTGACTTTC. Translating gives CASSTGTGDGANVLTF.

J is TRBJ1-5 and V is TRBV6-6, with 8 bases fitting TRBD1. The CDR3 length is 15 residues. Germline V gene sequence: CDR1 MNHNY, CDR2 SVGAGI (reference sequence). The ends lost 0 bases at V and 5 bases at J; junction bases unmatched: 3. The CDR3 protein is CASSYSQGGYQPQHF. The CDR3, as DNA: TGTGCCAGCAGTTACTCACAGGGGGGATATCAGCCCCAGCATTTT.

V gene TRBV29-1 combines with J gene TRBJ2-1; D gene uncertain. Germline CDR1 and CDR2: SQVTM and ANQGSEA. This CDR3 comprises 15 residues. Trimming took off 1 base at V and 4 bases at J, with 14 bases between the two ends. CDR3 coding DNA: TGCAGCGTTGAAGGGTTATTTGGTACTTACAATGAGCAGTTCTTC. It is translated as CSVEGLFGTYNEQFF.

The rearrangement links TRBV5-1 to TRBJ2-7; D is tentatively TRBD1 or TRBD2 (6 bases each). Germline V lookup: CDR1 SGHRS, CDR2 YFSETQ. The CDR3 totals 19 residues. V shed 4 bases and J shed 2 bases, with 28 bases lying between them. Here the CDR3 DNA reads TGCGCCAGCAGCCACGGGAGACAGGTTTCGGGCGGCGGTCCCTACGAGCAGTACTTC. It translates to CASSHGRQVSGGGPYEQYF.

This clone has more than one count but fewer than ten. This chain links TRBV5-5 with TRBJ2-7; TRBD1 agrees at 7 bases. The CDR3 runs 14 residues. V dropped 4 bases and J dropped 3; count of bases not matched to a gene: 7. Germline V lookup: CDR1 SGHKS, CDR2 YYEKEE (reference sequence). Here the CDR3 reads CASSPRDSLYEQYF. The CDR3, as DNA: TGTGCCAGCAGCCCCCGGGACAGCCTCTACGAGCAGTACTTC.

This clone was observed a handful of times. The V call is TRBV9, the J call TRBJ1-1; D is undetermined. V was shortened by 2 bases and J by 3 bases, with 8 bases between the two germline ends. The CDR3 spans 13 residues. Germline-derived CDR1 and CDR2 are SGDLS and YYNGEE. CDR3 coding DNA: TGTGCCAGCAGCGTTAAACGGGACACTGAAGCTTTCTTT. Translation gives CASSVKRDTEAFF.

The rearrangement uses TRBV5-6 and TRBJ2-1; 8 positions match TRBD2. Per the germline V gene, CDR1 is SGHDT and CDR2 is YYEEEE. The J segment lost 7 bases and the V segment lost 4 bases, leaving 10 bases of the junction unmatched. The CDR3 totals 15 residues. DNA for the CDR3: TGTGCCAGCAGCCCGAAAAGCGGGAGTAAGAATGAGCAGTTCTTC. Translating it yields CASSPKSGSKNEQFF.

The chain combines TRBV7-9 with TRBJ2-7, with D possibly matching TRBD1 (6 bases). Germline CDR1 is SEHNR and CDR2 is FQNEAQ (reference sequence). With 5 bases removed from V and 4 bases from J, the gap between germline ends came to 12 bases. The length of the CDR3 is 13 residues. DNA for the CDR3: TGTGCCAGCAGCATCGGAGACAGGTACGAGCAGTACTTC. Translated: CASSIGDRYEQYF. Full variable domain (rest looked up from reference TRBV7-9 and TRBJ2-7): DTGVSQNPRHKITKRGQNVTFRCDPISEHNRLYWYRQTLGQGPEFLTYFQNEAQLEKSRLLSDRFSAERPKGSFSTLEIQRTEQGDSAMYLCASSIGDRYEQYFGPGTRLTVT.